Listed here are 7 T cell receptor beta chains from one sample, sequenced in a study of spatial heterogeneity in lung cancer. Study outcomes and limitations: Mutation tallies in tumors tracked expanded intratumoral alpha and beta TCR counts.

No cognate antigen is known for these TCRs. Noted time point: sample taken at primary tumor resection. TCRdb passed the 5' RACE reads through MiXCR, listing each CDR3 protein once. Of 9,500 to 10,000 distinct CDR3 sequences in the sample, about 6% were seen once. Sequences were derived from lung tumor tissue, sampled at surgery. Every receptor here comes from a male donor with early-stage non-small cell lung cancer.

By sample share, this clonotype is medium-sized. J is TRBJ2-3 and V is TRBV30; 7 nucleotides line up with TRBD2. Germline V gene data show CDR1 as GTSNPN and CDR2 as SVGIG (reference sequence). Trimming took 2 bases from V and 1 from J; bases not matched to a gene: 9. The CDR3 consists of 16 residues. The CDR3 region has the DNA TGTGCCTGGAGTAATGGGGACTACGCAGGCACAGATACGCAGTATTTT. Translating gives CAWSNGDYAGTDTQYF.

This clonotype was recorded many times. V is TRBV30 and J is TRBJ1-1; TRBD1 is a possible D gene (5 bases). V lost 3 bases and J lost 4, with 15 bases in between. This CDR3 has 14 residues. Germline CDR1 and CDR2: GTSNPN and SVGIG (reference sequence). The CDR3 is CAWRPPQGGTEAFF. The CDR3 nucleotides are TGTGCCTGGAGGCCCCCCCAGGGAGGCACTGAAGCTTTCTTT.

This clonotype is classed as medium-sized. This sequence joins TRBV7-8 and TRBJ2-5; possibly TRBD1 for D (5 bases). Trimming pared 6 bases from V and 4 bases from J, leaving 36 bases between. The length of the CDR3 is 21 residues. Germline loops: CDR1 SGHVS, CDR2 FQNEAQ. CDR3 sequence reads: CASRHSAHSVRAAGPGETQYF. In DNA form, the CDR3 reads TGTGCCAGCAGGCATTCGGCCCATTCGGTCAGGGCCGCCGGTCCCGGAGAGACCCAGTACTTC.

This clonotype was observed many times. V is TRBV6-1 and J is TRBJ1-5; the D gene is possibly TRBD1 (6 bases). With 6 bases removed from V and 2 bases from J, the gap between germline ends came to 20 bases. CDR1 is MNHNS and CDR2 is SASEGT in the germline V gene. The length of the CDR3 is 17 residues. The CDR3 loop is CASSSGKGGTGNQPQHF. CDR3 coding DNA: TGTGCCAGCAGCTCAGGGAAGGGGGGTACCGGCAATCAGCCCCAGCATTTT.

The chain uses TRBV20-1 and TRBJ2-1; the D gene is possibly TRBD2 (6 bases). The germline V and J ends were trimmed by 4 bases and 6 bases, with 13 bases remaining between them. This CDR3 region has 13 residues. The germline V gene has CDR1 DFQATT and CDR2 SNEGSKA (reference sequence). The CDR3 DNA reads as TGCAGTGCTACGACTAGAGGAGGCAATGAGCAGTTCTTC. This encodes CSATTRGGNEQFF.

The table lists this clonotype with many counts. CDR3 coding DNA: TGCAGTGCTAGAGATCAACTAGAGGCGCAGTATTTT. Its protein product is CSARDQLEAQYF. This chain connects TRBV20-1 to TRBJ2-3, with a weak D call TRBD2 (5 bases). The CDR3 runs to 12 residues. Trimming left V 0 bases short and J 10 bases short, with 11 bases between. CDR1 and CDR2 (germline): DFQATT, SNEGSKA (reference sequence).

This clonotype has at least ten counts. J is TRBJ2-1 and V is TRBV30, with D possibly TRBD2 on 6 matching bases. This CDR3 contains 15 residues. V was trimmed by 4 bases and J by 6 bases, leaving 19 bases between them. The germline gives CDR1 GTSNPN, CDR2 SVGIG (reference sequence). The CDR3 DNA is TGTGCCTGGACCATTGGAGGGTCTTGGAGCAATGAGCAGTTCTTC. Protein: CAWTIGGSWSNEQFF.